A single T cell receptor (beta chain) is shown here with its context. No antigen is known for it. The read comes to an end 3 residues before the CDR3 does, leaving the germline J gene to fill in the end. The table came from immunoSEQ multiplex PCR; TCRdb's copy has only in-frame clones and leaves some out. The sample features about 33,000 clones, with about 7.8% in its top ten. CDR1 SGHNT and CDR2 YYREEE come from the germline V gene (reference sequence). Between the trimmed V and J ends, which lost 0 bases and 8 bases, there was a span of 9 bases. There are 13 residues in the CDR3. The data belong to a study of T cells in women clearing cervical HPV infection. About the study: Donors had HPV16-related CIN3 or worse; 2 had invasive cancer. Study results and limitations: TRBV6-7 abundance was lower in cases than controls (around 0.11% versus 0.15%).

The J gene is TRBJ2-1, the V gene TRBV5-4; D remains unclear. What was sequenced was blood buffy coat. The sequence was collected from a woman aged 18 to 75 with a cervical HPV16 infection that either progressed to CIN3+ or cleared (not recorded which). The CDR3 sequence: CASSLGSPDEQFF. The part of the CDR3 DNA that was read is TGTGCCAGCAGCTTGGGGTCACCGGATGAG.